This entry lists 13 T cell receptor beta chains sequenced from one sample in a study of beta chain features in type 1 diabetes. The entirety of the isolated RNA underwent reverse transcription, so expressed TCRB transcripts were sequenced. Sequencing used immunoSEQ multiplex PCR; TCRdb keeps in-frame clones, though not all of them. The data contain almost 350,000 clones, 7% to 9% of them seen just once; the ten biggest clones take up around 0.45%. Material: central memory CD4+ T cells from blood. These receptors were taken from a woman under 30 in good health.

This chain joins TRBV5-4 and TRBJ2-7; D perhaps matches TRBD1 (5 bases). This CDR3 is built from 15 residues. Germline lookup yields CDR1 SGHNT and CDR2 YYREEE (reference sequence). V was pared by 4 bases and J by 2 bases, with 16 bases between. The CDR3: CASSQDLQGAYEQYF. The CDR3 coding sequence is TGTGCCAGCAGCCAAGATCTCCAGGGTGCCTACGAGCAGTACTTC. The full variable domain, with the rest looked up from reference TRBV5-4 and TRBJ2-7, is ETGVTQSPTHLIKTRGQQVTLRCSSQSGHNTVSWYQQALGQGPQFIFQYYREEENGRGNFPPRFSGLQFPNYSSELNVNALELDDSALYLCASSQDLQGAYEQYFGPGTRLTVT.

There are a few counts of this clone. V and J are TRBV9 and TRBJ2-3, with 8 bases aligning to TRBD1. J gave up 6 bases and V 2 bases, and 8 bases lay outside the gene matches. This CDR3 spans 15 amino acids. Looked up from germline, CDR1 is SGDLS and CDR2 is YYNGEE. CDR3 in amino acids: CASSVAGGALDTQYF. As DNA, the CDR3 is TGTGCCAGCAGCGTCGCAGGGGGCGCATTGGATACGCAGTATTTT.

This clone occurred a few times. V and J are TRBV19 and TRBJ2-1; 12 nucleotides align to TRBD2. Germline loops: CDR1 LNHDA, CDR2 SQIVND (reference sequence). V dropped 0 bases and J dropped 5; count of bases not matched to a gene: 5. The CDR3 runs to 17 residues. The CDR3 sequence: CASSIDSGLAGNNEQFF. For the CDR3, the DNA is TGTGCCAGTAGTATAGATTCAGGACTAGCGGGAAACAATGAGCAGTTCTTC.

In this sample, this clone turned up a few times. The CDR3 protein is CASSLTGTYIQYF. The CDR3 DNA follows: TGTGCCAGCAGTCTCACAGGGACATACATTCAGTACTTC. The chain employs TRBV27 and TRBJ2-4; a weak D match, TRBD1 (6 bases). CDR3 size: 13 residues. Trimming removed 5 bases from V and 8 bases from J, with 13 bases in between. CDR1 is MNHEY, CDR2 SMNVEV, per germline (reference sequence).

The CDR3 here is CASSQLIGMETQYF. CDR3 nucleotide sequence: TGCGCCAGCAGCCAACTTATCGGGATGGAGACCCAGTACTTC. The V call is TRBV4-1, the J call TRBJ2-5, with TRBD2 as a possible D gene (5 bases). This CDR3 region has 14 residues. Trimming pared 2 bases from V and 5 bases from J, leaving 12 bases between. Germline V gene sequence: CDR1 MGHRA, CDR2 YSYEKL.

This clone has a count of ten or more. This chain uses TRBV18 with TRBJ2-7, with D hard to call. The CDR3 contains 11 residues. The V end lost 5 bases, the J end lost 5 bases, and 7 bases lay between the germline ends. Germline V CDR1 and CDR2: KGHSH, LQKENI. The DNA of the CDR3 is TGTGCCAGCTCATTTAGAAACGAGCAGTACTTC. Translation: CASSFRNEQYF.

This clone showed up just a few times. The rearrangement joins TRBV19 to TRBJ2-3, with D tentatively TRBD1 or TRBD2 (5 bases each). Germline CDR1 and CDR2: LNHDA and SQIVND (reference sequence). There are 12 residues in the CDR3. V dropped 5 bases and J dropped 6 bases, with 9 bases sitting between them. CDR3 sequence: CASSPRGDTQYF. The CDR3 region has the DNA TGTGCCAGTAGTCCCCGGGGCGATACGCAGTATTTT. The variable domain in full, with the rest retrieved from reference TRBV19 and TRBJ2-3, is DGGITQSPKYLFRKEGQNVTLSCEQNLNHDAMYWYRQDPGQGLRLIYYSQIVNDFQKGDIAEGYSVSREKKESFPLTVTSAQKNPTAFYLCASSPRGDTQYFGPGTRLTVL.

This clone was observed a few times. Other DNA variants within this sample encode the same CDR3. CDR3 loop: CASGRGGSGETQYF. CDR3 sequence (DNA): TGTGCCAGCGGTCGAGGCGGGAGTGGGGAGACCCAGTACTTC. The V gene is TRBV7-2, the J gene TRBJ2-5, with TRBD2 matching 7 bases. Per the germline V gene, CDR1 is SGHTA and CDR2 is FQGNSA. This CDR3 is built from 14 residues. V lost 8 bases and J lost 5; bases outside the gene matches: 11.

This chain uses TRBV29-1 with TRBJ1-2; 8 bases are a match to TRBD1. There are 13 residues in the CDR3. The trim removed 6 bases at V and 3 bases at J, leaving 6 bases unmatched. Germline V gene lookup returns CDR1 SQVTM and CDR2 ANQGSEA. CDR3 nucleotide sequence: TGCAGCGTCTGGACAGGGTTGGACTATGGCTACACCTTC. It codes for CSVWTGLDYGYTF.

This clone occurred a few times. CDR3 sequence: CASSISTGGNIQYF. As DNA, the CDR3 is TGTGCCAGTAGTATATCGACAGGGGGCAACATTCAGTACTTC. This chain links TRBV19 with TRBJ2-4, with 10 bases fitting TRBD1. The trim removed 2 bases at V and 7 bases at J, leaving 2 bases unmatched. The germline CDR1 and CDR2 sequences are LNHDA and SQIVND (reference sequence). This CDR3 contains 14 residues.

The chain carries TRBV27 and TRBJ1-1; no clear D gene. Trimming stripped 6 bases from V and 3 bases from J, with 14 bases between. Germline lookup yields CDR1 MNHEY and CDR2 SMNVEV (reference sequence). This CDR3 region has 14 residues. The CDR3 spells CASRTLGIDTEAFF. The CDR3 region has the DNA TGTGCCAGCAGGACACTAGGAATCGACACTGAAGCTTTCTTT.

The genes are TRBV12-5 and TRBJ2-1; 10 positions match TRBD2. Germline V lookup: CDR1 LGHNT, CDR2 FRNRAP. CDR3 length: 15 residues. Unmatched junction bases numbered 2, after V lost 3 bases and J lost 3 bases. This CDR3 reads CASGFGTSDYNEQFF. The CDR3 nucleotides read TGTGCTAGTGGTTTTGGGACTAGCGACTACAATGAGCAGTTCTTC.

The chain combines TRBV7-3 with TRBJ2-3; TRBD2 matches at 8 bases. V lost 2 bases to trimming and J lost 3 bases; unmatched junction nucleotides: 4. Germline CDR1 reads SGHTA; CDR2 reads FQGTGA. This CDR3 region has 15 residues. The CDR3 reads CASSLLAGITDTQYF. The CDR3 bases are TGTGCCAGCAGCTTACTAGCGGGTATAACAGATACGCAGTATTTT.